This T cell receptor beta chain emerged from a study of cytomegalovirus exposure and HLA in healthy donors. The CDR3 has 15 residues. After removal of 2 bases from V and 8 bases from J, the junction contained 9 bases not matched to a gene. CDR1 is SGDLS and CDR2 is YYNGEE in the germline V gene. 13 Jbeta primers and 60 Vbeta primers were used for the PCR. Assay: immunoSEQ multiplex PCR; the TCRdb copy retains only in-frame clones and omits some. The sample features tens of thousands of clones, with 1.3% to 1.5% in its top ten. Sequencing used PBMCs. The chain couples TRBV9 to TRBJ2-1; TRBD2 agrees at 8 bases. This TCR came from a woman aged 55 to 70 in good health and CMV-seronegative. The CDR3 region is CASSVSGTRGYEQFF. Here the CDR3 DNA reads TGTGCCAGCAGCGTGTCCGGGACTAGGGGATATGAGCAGTTCTTC.